This record looks at one T cell receptor beta chain sequence and its context. The data belong to a study of T cells expressing NK-cell markers. No DNA is given; TCRdb re-called the 5' RACE reads and lists each CDR3 protein once. The table lists some 280,000 distinct CDR3 sequences, with about 0.39% in the top ten. There are 13 residues in the CDR3. Germline CDR1 and CDR2: MNHEY and SVGEGT. The clonotype was recovered from a man between 18 and 29 years old in good health. The sample was blood T cells: a sorted CD56 or NKG2C T cell subset, CD4+ or CD8+ T cells, or bulk PBMC T cells (not recorded which). The chain recombines TRBV6-2 or TRBV6-3 with TRBJ2-5. CDR3 sequence: CASSLRPEETQYF.